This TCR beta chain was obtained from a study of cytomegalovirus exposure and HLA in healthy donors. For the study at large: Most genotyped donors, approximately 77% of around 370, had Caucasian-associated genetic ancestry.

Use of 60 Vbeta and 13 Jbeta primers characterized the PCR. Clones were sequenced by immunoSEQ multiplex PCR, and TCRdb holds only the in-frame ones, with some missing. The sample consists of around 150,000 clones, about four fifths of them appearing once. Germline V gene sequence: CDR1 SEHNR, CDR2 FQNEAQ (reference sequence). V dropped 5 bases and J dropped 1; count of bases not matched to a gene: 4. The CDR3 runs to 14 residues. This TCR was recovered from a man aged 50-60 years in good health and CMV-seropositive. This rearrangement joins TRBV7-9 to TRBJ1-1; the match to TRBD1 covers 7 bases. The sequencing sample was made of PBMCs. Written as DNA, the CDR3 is TGTGCCAGCAGCCCCCGGGACAGGAACACTGAAGCTTTCTTT. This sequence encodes CASSPRDRNTEAFF.